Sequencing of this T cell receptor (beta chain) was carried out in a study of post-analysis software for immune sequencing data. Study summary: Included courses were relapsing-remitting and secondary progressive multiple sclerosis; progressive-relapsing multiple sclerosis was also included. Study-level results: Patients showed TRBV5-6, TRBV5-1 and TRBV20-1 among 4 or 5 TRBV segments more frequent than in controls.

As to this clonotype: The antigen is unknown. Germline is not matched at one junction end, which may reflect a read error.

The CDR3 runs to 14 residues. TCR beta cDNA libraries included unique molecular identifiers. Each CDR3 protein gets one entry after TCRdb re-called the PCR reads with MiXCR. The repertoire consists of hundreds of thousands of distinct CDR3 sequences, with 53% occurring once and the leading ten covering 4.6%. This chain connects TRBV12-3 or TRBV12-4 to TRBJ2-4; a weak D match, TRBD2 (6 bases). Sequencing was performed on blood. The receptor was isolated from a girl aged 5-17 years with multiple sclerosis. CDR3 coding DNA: TGTGCCAGCAGTCTAAGGGAGGCCAAACACATTCAGTACTTC. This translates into CASSLREAKHIQYF.